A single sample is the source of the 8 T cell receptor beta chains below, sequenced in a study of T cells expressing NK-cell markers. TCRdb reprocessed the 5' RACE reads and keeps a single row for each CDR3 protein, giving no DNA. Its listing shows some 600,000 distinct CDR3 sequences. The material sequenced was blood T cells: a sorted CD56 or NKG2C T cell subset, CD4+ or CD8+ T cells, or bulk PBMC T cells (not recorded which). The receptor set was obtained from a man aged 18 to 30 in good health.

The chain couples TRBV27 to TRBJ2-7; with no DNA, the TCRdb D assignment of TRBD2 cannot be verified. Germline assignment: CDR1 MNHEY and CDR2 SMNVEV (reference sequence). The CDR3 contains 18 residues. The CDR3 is CASSLFQDLSGRGYEQYF.

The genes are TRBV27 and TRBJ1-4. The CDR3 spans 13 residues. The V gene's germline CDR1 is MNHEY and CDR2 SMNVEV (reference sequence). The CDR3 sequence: CASSLILNEKLFF.

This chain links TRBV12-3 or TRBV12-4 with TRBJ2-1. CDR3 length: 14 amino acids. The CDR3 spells CASTPMGFYNEQFF.

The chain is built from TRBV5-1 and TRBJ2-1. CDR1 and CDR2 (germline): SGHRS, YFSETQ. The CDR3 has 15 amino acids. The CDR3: CASSLEVGLVNEQFF.

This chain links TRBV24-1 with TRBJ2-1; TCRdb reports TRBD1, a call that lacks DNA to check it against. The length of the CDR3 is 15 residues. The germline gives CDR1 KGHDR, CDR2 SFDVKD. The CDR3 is CATSDFRRGFGEQFF.

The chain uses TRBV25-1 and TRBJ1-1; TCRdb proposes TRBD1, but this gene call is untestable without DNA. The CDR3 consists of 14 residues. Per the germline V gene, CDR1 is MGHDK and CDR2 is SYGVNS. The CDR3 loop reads CASSKQGARTEAFF.

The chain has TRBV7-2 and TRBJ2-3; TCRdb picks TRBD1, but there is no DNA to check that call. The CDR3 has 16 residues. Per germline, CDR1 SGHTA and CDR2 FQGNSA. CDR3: CASSLHRDRGTDTQYF. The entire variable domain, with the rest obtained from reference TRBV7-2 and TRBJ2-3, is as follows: GAGVSQSPSNKVTEKGKDVELRCDPISGHTALYWYRQSLGQGLEFLIYFQGNSAPDKSGLPSDRFSAERTGGSVSTLTIQRTQQEDSAVYLCASSLHRDRGTDTQYFGPGTRLTVL.

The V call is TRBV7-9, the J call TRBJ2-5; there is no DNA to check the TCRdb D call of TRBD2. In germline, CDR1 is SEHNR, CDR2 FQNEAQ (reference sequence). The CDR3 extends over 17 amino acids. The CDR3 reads CASSLLAGGPPGETQYF. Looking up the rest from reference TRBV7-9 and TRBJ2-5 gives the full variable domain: DTGVSQNPRHKITKRGQNVTFRCDPISEHNRLYWYRQTLGQGPEFLTYFQNEAQLEKSRLLSDRFSAERPKGSFSTLEIQRTEQGDSAMYLCASSLLAGGPPGETQYFGPGTRLLVL.